The 10 T cell receptor beta chains below all came from one sample that was sequenced in a study of blood T cell repertoires in COVID-19. Repertoires were generated with immunoSEQ multiplex PCR, while TCRdb's copy carries only in-frame clones and drops some. Of some 180,000 clones in the sample, 85% to 90% are singletons; the top ten hold 6.5% to 9%. The sequenced sample was peripheral blood. These receptors all come from a woman aged 60-70 years with acute or convalescent COVID-19.

This rearrangement joins TRBV5-1 to TRBJ1-2; D possibly corresponds to TRBD1 (5 bases). V lost 4 bases to trimming and J lost 6 bases, with 16 bases between them. Germline values: CDR1 SGHRS, CDR2 YFSETQ. The CDR3 extends over 14 amino acids. CDR3 amino acids: CASSLVRGPDGYTF. The CDR3 DNA reads as TGCGCCAGCAGCCTCGTGCGGGGACCCGATGGCTACACCTTC. Drawing the rest from reference TRBV5-1 and TRBJ1-2, the complete variable domain is KAGVTQTPRYLIKTRGQQVTLSCSPISGHRSVSWYQQTPGQGLQFLFEYFSETQRNKGNFPGRFSGRQFSNSRSEMNVSTLELGDSALYLCASSLVRGPDGYTFGSGTRLTVV.

This clone was detected once. The J gene is TRBJ1-5, the V gene TRBV19, with D tentatively TRBD1 (6 bases). V was trimmed by 5 bases and J by 11 bases, leaving 16 bases between them. The CDR3 sequence is 13 residues long. Germline V lookup: CDR1 LNHDA, CDR2 SQIVND (reference sequence). The CDR3 DNA is TGTGCCAGTAGTTTTGGGGACATCTCGGCCCAGCATTTT. This encodes CASSFGDISAQHF.

J is TRBJ2-7 and V is TRBV1; TRBD2 was called by the table and not checked on the DNA. TRBV1 is a listed pseudogene. The CDR3 is made up of 15 amino acids. In DNA, the CDR3 is TGCACCAGCAGCCAAGATCAAGGACTAGCTTACGAGCAGTACGTC. Translated: CTSSQDQGLAYEQYV.

The V gene is TRBV30, the J gene TRBJ1-4; D may be TRBD1 (5 bases). The germline V gene encodes CDR1 GTSNPN and CDR2 SVGIG (reference sequence). CDR3 length equals 13 residues. Trimming removed 4 bases from V and 4 bases from J, with 10 bases in between. The CDR3 loop is CAWNIQGNEKLFF. The CDR3, as DNA: TGTGCCTGGAATATTCAGGGTAATGAAAAACTGTTTTTT.

This clone appeared once. V usage is TRBV27 and J usage is TRBJ2-7; 8 bases are shared with TRBD1. This CDR3 is built from 14 residues. Germline lookup yields CDR1 MNHEY and CDR2 SMNVEV (reference sequence). With V trimmed by 5 bases and J by 5 bases, 8 bases remained unmatched. CDR3 in DNA: TGTGCCAGCAGTCCCTGGACAGGGAGGAACGAGCAGTACTTC. This translates into CASSPWTGRNEQYF.

This rearrangement joins TRBV2 to TRBJ1-5, with D maybe TRBD1 (6 bases). V lost 3 bases, J lost 3 bases, and 12 bases lay in between. Germline assignment: CDR1 SNHLY and CDR2 FYNNEI. CDR3 size: 15 residues. CDR3 residues: CASSDPRGSNQPQHF. DNA for the CDR3: TGTGCCAGCAGTGACCCCAGGGGCTCCAATCAGCCCCAGCATTTT.

This chain uses TRBV7-2 with TRBJ2-7; TRBD2 matches at 8 bases. This CDR3 comprises 15 residues. Germline CDR1 and CDR2: SGHTA and FQGNSA. V lost 4 bases, J lost 5 bases, and 10 bases stayed unmatched. The chain's CDR3 is CASSSGGGPHNEQYF. CDR3 nucleotide sequence: TGTGCCAGCAGCTCCGGGGGGGGGCCCCACAACGAGCAGTACTTC.

The genes are TRBV7-2 and TRBJ1-2, with TRBD1 identical over 9 bases. CDR1 and CDR2 (germline): SGHTA, FQGNSA. The J segment lost 6 bases and the V segment lost 5 bases, leaving 7 bases of the junction unmatched. This CDR3 is built from 14 residues. CDR3 bases: TGTGCCAGCAGCACCAGGACAGGGGCGGATGGCTACACCTTC. Protein: CASSTRTGADGYTF.

CDR3 region: CASSTGSSNTGELFF. The CDR3, as DNA: TGTGCCAGCAGTACAGGGAGTTCGAACACCGGGGAGCTGTTTTTT. The rearrangement uses TRBV7-3 and TRBJ2-2; D is possibly TRBD1 (6 bases). The V end lost 6 bases, the J end lost 0 bases, and 11 bases lay between the germline ends. The V gene's germline CDR1 is SGHTA and CDR2 FQGTGA. CDR3 size: 15 residues. Using reference TRBV7-3 and TRBJ2-2 for the parts outside the CDR3, the full variable domain is GAGVSQTPSNKVTEKGKYVELRCDPISGHTALYWYRQSLGQGPEFLIYFQGTGAADDSGLPNDRFFAVRPEGSVSTLKIQRTERGDSAVYLCASSTGSSNTGELFFGEGSRLTVL.

The V call is TRBV28, the J call TRBJ2-1, with a weak D call TRBD1 (5 bases). The V gene's germline CDR1 is MDHEN and CDR2 SYDVKM. The V end was cut by 5 bases, the J end by 0 bases, with 14 bases between. This CDR3 spans 16 amino acids. CDR3 coding DNA: TGTGCCAGCAGTGAACTAAGGGGTGGCTCCTACAATGAGCAGTTCTTC. Its translation is CASSELRGGSYNEQFF.